The T cell receptor (beta chain) described here comes from a study of metastatic and nonmetastatic thyroid tumors. On the study more broadly: For malignant and benign thyroid patients, tumor or nodule tissue and blood were the sources whose repertoires were compared. Study outcomes and limitations: Benign nodules reportedly had significantly lower TCR beta diversity than malignant thyroid tumors in blood and tumor.

This clone occurred a few times. Its cognate antigen is unknown. No treatment had been given to any patient before thyroid surgery. The CDR3 contains 13 residues. The V gene end was trimmed by 6 bases and the J gene end by 1 base; junction bases not matched to a gene: 2. CDR1 LNHDA and CDR2 SQIVND come from the germline V gene (reference sequence). MiXCR was used by TCRdb to re-call the PCR reads. The table lists roughly 20,000 clones, just over 35% of them singletons. Sequencing used tumor tissue. V usage is TRBV19 and J usage is TRBJ1-1, with 7 bases matching TRBD1. The sequence came from a female donor with papillary thyroid cancer or a benign thyroid nodule (not recorded which). Some clones in this sample may be carry-over from other donors' samples. CDR3 sequence (DNA): TGTGCCAGTAGACAGGGGCAGAACACTGAAGCTTTCTTT. Translation gives CASRQGQNTEAFF.